These T cell receptor beta chains were read from a single sample in a study of cytomegalovirus exposure and HLA in healthy donors. Clones were sequenced by immunoSEQ multiplex PCR, and TCRdb holds only the in-frame ones, with some missing. The repertoire has approximately 100,000 clones, about 68% of them found once; the top ten carry 3.8%. Material: PBMCs. The receptors come from a man younger than 40 in good health and CMV-seropositive. Both conserved end residues are part of each CDR3. The D gene is left open where the match is weak. The size field is filled for only some rows; it gives once, few, many or a size class.

V gene	J gene	clone size	D gene	CDR3 DNA	CDR3 protein
TRBV11-2	TRBJ2-1	once	NA	TGTGCCAGCAGCTTCAATTACAATGAGCAGTTCTTC	CASSFNYNEQFF
TRBV7-9	TRBJ1-5	NA	NA	TGTGCCAGCAGCCGCGGGGGAGGTTCCAATCAGCCCCAGCATTTT	CASSRGGGSNQPQHF
TRBV27	TRBJ1-2	NA	NA	TGTGCCAGCAGTTTATGGGAAGGGGCGAATGGCTACACCTTC	CASSLWEGANGYTF
TRBV6-6	TRBJ2-2	NA	TRBD2	TGTGCCAGCAGTTACCGACTAGCGGGGAACACCGGGGAGCTGTTTTTT	CASSYRLAGNTGELFF
TRBV18	TRBJ1-5	NA	NA	TGTGCCAGCTCTTTCGACAGTAGCAATCAGCCCCAGCATTTT	CASSFDSSNQPQHF
TRBV19	TRBJ2-5	few	TRBD1	TGTGCCAGTAGGGACAGGAGAGAGACCCAGTACTTC	CASRDRRETQYF
TRBV6-5	TRBJ2-1	NA	NA	TGTGCCAGCAGCCGGGGTACATCCTACAATGAGCAGTTCTTC	CASSRGTSYNEQFF
TRBV4-1	TRBJ1-1	once	NA	TGCGCCAGCAGCCAACCCTGGGGTTATACTAGTGAAGCTTTCTTT	CASSQPWGYTSEAFF
TRBV11-2	TRBJ2-7	NA	TRBD1	TGTGCCAGCAGCTTAGAAGGGGGCGAGACCTACGAGCAGTACTTC	CASSLEGGETYEQYF
TRBV6-8	TRBJ2-2	few	TRBD1	TGTGCCAGCAACGAAGGGTCGACCCGGGACAGGGGAACCGGGGAGCTGTTTTTT	CASNEGSTRDRGTGELFF
TRBV11-1	TRBJ2-3	few	TRBD1	TGTGCCAGCAGCTCTGGACAGGATATTACAGATACGCAGTATTTT	CASSSGQDITDTQYF
TRBV19	TRBJ1-2	NA	NA	TGTGCCAACCACTCCGGGAGAAATTTGGGCTGTACCTTC	CANHSGRNLGCTF
TRBV2	TRBJ2-5	NA	TRBD1	TGTGCCAGTGGACAGGGTTGGGAGACCCAGTACTTC	CASGQGWETQYF
TRBV5-6	TRBJ2-1	NA	TRBD2	TGTGCCAGCAGCTTGGGGGCGGGGGGGTACAATGAGCAGTTCTTC	CASSLGAGGYNEQFF
TRBV10-3	TRBJ2-5	once	NA	TGTGCCATCAGTGGGGGGGGCTGGGAGACCCAGTACTTC	CAISGGGWETQYF
TRBV4-2	TRBJ2-2	few	NA	TGTGCCAGCAGCCAAGAAACTAGCCTGGGAGGGGAGCTGTTTTTT	CASSQETSLGGELFF
TRBV5-1	TRBJ2-2	NA	TRBD1	TGCGCCAGCGGGCAGGGGGCGATCGCCGGGGAGCTGTTTTTT	CASGQGAIAGELFF
TRBV7-3	TRBJ2-3	NA	NA	TGTGCCAGCAGCTTACTCCCAGGGGGCACAGATACGCAGTATTTT	CASSLLPGGTDTQYF
TRBV5-1	TRBJ2-5	NA	TRBD1	TGCGCCAGCAGAACCACCACAGGGGCTCCGGAGACCCAGTACTTC	CASRTTTGAPETQYF
TRBV6-5	TRBJ2-7	NA	TRBD2	TGTGCCAGCACGGGGGGGGGCGCTTACTACGAGCAGTACTTC	CASTGGGAYYEQYF
TRBV4-1	TRBJ2-7	NA	NA	TGCGCCAGCAGCCTCCCTGGGGGGAGCGAGCAGTACTTC	CASSLPGGSEQYF
TRBV7-9	TRBJ1-1	NA	NA	TGTGCCAGCAGCCGGGATTGGGGGGGGGTGAGTGCTGAAGCTTTCTTT	CASSRDWGGVSAEAFF
TRBV7-9	TRBJ1-1	few	NA	TGTGCCAGCAGCCAGTCTGAAAGGGGGACTGAAGCTTTCTTT	CASSQSERGTEAFF
TRBV5-5	TRBJ1-2	few	TRBD1	TGTGCCAGCAGCCCCGCGGGAGGGGGCCTTAACTATGGCTACACCTTC	CASSPAGGGLNYGYTF
TRBV11-2	TRBJ1-6	NA	TRBD1	TGTGCCAGCAGTCCAGGACAGGGGGCGGATTCACCCCTCCACTTT	CASSPGQGADSPLHF
TRBV6-6	TRBJ1-1	NA	NA	TGTGCCAGCAGTTACTCGTTGAGCACTGAAGCTTTCTTT	CASSYSLSTEAFF
TRBV5-1	TRBJ1-1	few	NA	TGCGCCAGCAGCTTGGCCCAGGCGAACACTGAAGCTTTCTTT	CASSLAQANTEAFF
TRBV7-9	TRBJ2-7	few	TRBD1	TGTGCCAGCAGCTTGGGGACAGGGAACTACGAGCAGTACTTC	CASSLGTGNYEQYF
TRBV15	TRBJ1-3	NA	NA	TGTGCCACCAGCGAATACCTCCCGGACACTGGAAACACCATATATTTT	CATSEYLPDTGNTIYF
TRBV10-3	TRBJ2-1	NA	NA	TGTGCCATCAGGTCGCTAGCGATTTTGGGAGAGCAGTTCTTC	CAIRSLAILGEQFF
TRBV6-5	TRBJ2-3	NA	NA	TGTGCCAGCAGAACATCCCTGGCCACAGATACGCAGTATTTT	CASRTSLATDTQYF
TRBV6-5	TRBJ2-3	NA	TRBD2	TGTGCCAGCAGTACGGGACTAGCGGCAACCATGCAGTATTTT	CASSTGLAATMQYF
TRBV18	TRBJ1-3	NA	NA	TGTGCCAGCTCACCCTCGCGACACCCGAATGACGGAAACACCATATATTTT	CASSPSRHPNDGNTIYF
TRBV10-3	TRBJ2-1	NA	TRBD2	TGTGCCATCAAAAATAGCGGGGGTCGCTCCTACAATGAGCAGTTCTTC	CAIKNSGGRSYNEQFF
TRBV7-2	TRBJ2-2	few	TRBD2	TGTGCCAGCAGCTTAGTAGCGGGGGGCGGTTACGGGGAGCTGTTTTTT	CASSLVAGGGYGELFF
TRBV2	TRBJ2-3	NA	TRBD1	TGTGCCAGCAGTGAGGACAGGCCGGGGTCCCTTTTT	CASSEDRPGSLF
TRBV6-5	TRBJ1-1	NA	TRBD1	TGTGCCAGCAGTTCAACAGGGGAAGCCACTGAAGCTTTCTTT	CASSSTGEATEAFF
TRBV18	TRBJ2-5	few	NA	TGTGCCAGCTCACCGGGGCCTCAAGAGACCCAGTACTTC	CASSPGPQETQYF
TRBV10-3	TRBJ1-2	few	NA	TGTGCCAGCAGTTCGGGAGGGGATGGCTACACCTTC	CASSSGGDGYTF
TRBV29-1	TRBJ2-7	few	NA	TGCAGCGTTGAAGAGCGACTCCACGAGCAGTACTTC	CSVEERLHEQYF
TRBV6-6	TRBJ2-7	NA	NA	TGTGCCAGCAGCTACACAGTCTACGAGCAGTACTTC	CASSYTVYEQYF
TRBV19	TRBJ1-6	NA	TRBD1	TGTGCCAGTAGTAAAATGGGACAGGGCCGCAATTCACCCCTCCACTTT	CASSKMGQGRNSPLHF
TRBV7-8	TRBJ1-6	NA	NA	TGTGCCAGCAGCGCGGGGACGGCGATGTTGAATTCACCCCTCCACTTT	CASSAGTAMLNSPLHF
TRBV19	TRBJ1-3	NA	NA	TGTGCCAGTAGTTTCGACACCCGCTCTGGAAACACCATATATTTT	CASSFDTRSGNTIYF
TRBV23-1	TRBJ2-2	NA	NA	TGCGCCAGCAGTCAATTTGGAGGGTCACCACCGAACACCGGGGAGCTGTTTTTT	CASSQFGGSPPNTGELFF
TRBV5-6	TRBJ1-2	NA	NA	TGTGCCAGCAGCTTGGAGTCGGTCTATGGCTACACCTTC	CASSLESVYGYTF
TRBV7-9	TRBJ2-7	once	NA	TGTGCCAGCAGCTTCTCCCCAAACCCCTACGAGCAGTACTTC	CASSFSPNPYEQYF
TRBV20-1	TRBJ2-5	few	TRBD2	TGCAGTGGTCGGACTAGCGGGACCCAGTACTTC	CSGRTSGTQYF
TRBV5-4	TRBJ1-2	NA	TRBD1	TGTGCCAGCAGCTTGTCCGGGACAGGGGAGTTCGGCTACACCTTC	CASSLSGTGEFGYTF
TRBV2	TRBJ1-2	NA	TRBD1	TGTGCCAGCAGTGGGCAGGGGGTCGATGGCTACACCTTC	CASSGQGVDGYTF
TRBV7-9	TRBJ2-7	NA	NA	TGTGCCAGCAGCCATCCAGGGGAGTCCTACGAGCAGTACTTC	CASSHPGESYEQYF
TRBV19	TRBJ2-7	NA	TRBD1	TGTGCCAGCGGACAGGGCAGCTCCTACGAGCAGTACTTC	CASGQGSSYEQYF
TRBV19	TRBJ2-7	NA	NA	TGTGCCAGTAGTGCGGGCCCTGGCTACGAGCAGTACTTC	CASSAGPGYEQYF
TRBV29-1	TRBJ2-2	NA	NA	TGCAGCGTCGAAACAGGGACCGGGGAGCTGTTTTTT	CSVETGTGELFF
TRBV18	TRBJ1-5	NA	NA	TGTGCCAGCTCACCTGACAGGAATCAGCCCCAGCATTTT	CASSPDRNQPQHF